One sample yielded the 6 T cell receptor beta chains listed below, sequenced in a study of T-cell reconstitution after alpha-beta-depleted transplantation in children. Unique molecular identifiers were incorporated when the TCRbeta library was constructed. TCRdb re-analysed the PCR reads in MiXCR, keeping a single row per CDR3 protein. The sample lists more than 300,000 distinct CDR3 sequences, 15% to 20% seen once, with about 41% in the top ten. Material: PBMCs, mostly from graft donor cells, obtained 360 days after TCRalphabeta/CD19-depleted stem cell transplant. The receptors were gathered from a male patient between 2 and 10 years old who had a stem cell transplant for acute lymphoblastic leukemia, so the T cells may come from the graft donor.

This clonotype was seen more than once but under ten times. The J gene is TRBJ2-3, the V gene TRBV4-3, with TRBD2 matching 7 bases. Trimming cost V 0 bases and J 8 bases; bases outside gene matches: 8. Germline lookup yields CDR1 LGHNA and CDR2 YSLEER. The CDR3 totals 15 residues. The CDR3 protein is CASSQEGGPLSTQYF. The CDR3 DNA follows: TGCGCCAGCAGCCAAGAGGGAGGGCCTCTTTCTACGCAGTATTTT.

The chain links TRBV9 to TRBJ2-3; D might be TRBD1 (6 bases). V lost 4 bases and J 2 bases, leaving 23 bases between the germline ends. The CDR3 has 18 amino acids. Germline V lookup: CDR1 SGDLS, CDR2 YYNGEE. CDR3 sequence: CASSTRGRGFGPTDTQYF. CDR3 bases: TGTGCCAGCAGCACCCGGGGAAGGGGGTTTGGTCCCACAGATACGCAGTATTTT.

The chain links TRBV4-1 to TRBJ2-3; D is undetermined. Per the germline V gene, CDR1 is MGHRA and CDR2 is YSYEKL. The ends were cut back, 1 base at V and 0 bases at J, with 11 bases in the middle. The CDR3 extends over 16 amino acids. The CDR3 coding sequence is TGCGCCAGCAGCCAAGGGGGTCTACCTAGCACAGATACGCAGTATTTT. Amino acid sequence: CASSQGGLPSTDTQYF.

The chain carries TRBV20-1 and TRBJ2-3; either TRBD1 or TRBD2 may fit D (5 bases each). V dropped 5 bases and J dropped 2 bases, with 17 bases sitting between them. The CDR3 length is 15 residues. Germline V gene data show CDR1 as DFQATT and CDR2 as SNEGSKA (reference sequence). The CDR3 nucleotides are TGCAGTGCTTCCCAGAGGGGTGGGGACACAGATACGCAGTATTTT. Residues: CSASQRGGDTDTQYF.

This sequence joins TRBV3-1 and TRBJ2-1; possibly TRBD2 for D (6 bases). The ends were cut back, 11 bases at V and 0 bases at J, with 23 bases in the middle. The CDR3 is made up of 17 amino acids. CDR1 is LGHDT and CDR2 is YNNKEL in the germline V gene (reference sequence). CDR3 amino acids: CASCQDPGLSSYNEQFF. The CDR3 DNA is TGTGCCTCCTGCCAAGATCCGGGACTCAGCTCCTACAATGAGCAGTTCTTC.

The chain employs TRBV19 and TRBJ2-7, with 7 bases identical to TRBD1. J was trimmed by 2 bases and V by 6 bases; bases with no gene match: 7. CDR1 and CDR2 from the germline V gene are LNHDA and SQIVND (reference sequence). The CDR3 has 14 residues. CDR3: CASSGRGQTYEQYF. The CDR3 DNA follows: TGTGCCAGTAGCGGCCGGGGACAGACCTACGAGCAGTACTTC.